The 21 T cell receptor beta chains presented below share a single source sample, sequenced in a study of T cell responses to AZD1222 COVID-19 vaccine. Here immunoSEQ multiplex PCR was the method, and the copy in TCRdb shows in-frame clones only, minus some. The sample includes some 150,000 clones, roughly 91% of them seen just once. The sample here was peripheral blood, taken 28 days after the second AZD1222 dose. These receptors came from an adult who received the AZD1222 COVID-19 vaccine.

The chain carries TRBV5-1 and TRBJ1-1, with D uncertain. Trimming stripped 0 bases from V and 2 bases from J, with 11 bases between. CDR1 is SGHRS, CDR2 YFSETQ, per germline. The CDR3 covers 15 residues. The CDR3 DNA sequence: TGCGCCAGCAGCTTGGTTGAAACCGGTAACACTGAAGCTTTCTTT. Translating it yields CASSLVETGNTEAFF.

The CDR3 nucleotides are TGTGCCTGGAGTGTACGAGCTAATGAAAAACTGTTTTTT. It yields the protein CAWSVRANEKLFF. This chain links TRBV30 with TRBJ1-4; D unclear. The germline gives CDR1 GTSNPN, CDR2 SVGIG (reference sequence). This CDR3 is built from 13 residues. Deletions cut 0 bases from V and 3 bases from J, with 5 bases between.

The chain recombines TRBV7-2 with TRBJ2-7, with 8 bases matching TRBD2. The CDR3 spans 16 residues. From germline, CDR1 is SGHTA and CDR2 FQGNSA. V shed 0 bases and J 2 bases; nucleotides not matched to a gene: 6. The CDR3 sequence is CASSLAAGTRTYEQYF. CDR3 nucleotide sequence: TGTGCCAGCAGCTTAGCCGCCGGGACTAGGACCTACGAGCAGTACTTC.

A single count supports this clone. CDR3 coding DNA: TGTGCCAGCACCTCGGGGGATAGCAATCAGCCCCAGCATTTT. Translating gives CASTSGDSNQPQHF. This rearrangement joins TRBV7-3 to TRBJ1-5, with TRBD1 as a possible D gene (5 bases). Germline lookup yields CDR1 SGHTA and CDR2 FQGTGA. The CDR3 spans 14 residues. Trimming shortened V by 7 bases and J by 0 bases, and 10 bases separated the two germline ends.

V usage is TRBV28 and J usage is TRBJ1-1; possibly TRBD1 for D (5 bases). CDR3 length: 15 amino acids. Germline V gene sequence: CDR1 MDHEN, CDR2 SYDVKM. Trimming stripped 8 bases from V and 4 bases from J, with 20 bases between. CDR3 DNA: TGTGCCAGCTCCTCTGGGCAGGGTTGGGGCACTGAAGCTTTCTTT. Protein product: CASSSGQGWGTEAFF. Drawing the rest from reference TRBV28 and TRBJ1-1, the complete variable domain is DVKVTQSSRYLVKRTGEKVFLECVQDMDHENMFWYRQDPGLGLRLIYFSYDVKMKEKGDIPEGYSVSREKKERFSLILESASTNQTSMYLCASSSGQGWGTEAFFGQGTRLTVV.

V is TRBV27 and J is TRBJ1-1; D not resolved. The CDR3 consists of 15 residues. V was cut by 0 bases and J by 3 bases, with 11 bases left in between. Per germline, CDR1 MNHEY and CDR2 SMNVEV (reference sequence). The DNA of the CDR3 is TGTGCCAGCAGTTTATCGACGCTGGCACACACTGAAGCTTTCTTT. Translated, it gives CASSLSTLAHTEAFF.

The rearrangement links TRBV18 to TRBJ1-4; D is undetermined. There are 14 residues in the CDR3. The V gene's germline CDR1 is KGHSH and CDR2 LQKENI. The germline V and J ends were trimmed by 5 bases and 3 bases, with 10 bases remaining between them. CDR3 DNA: TGTGCCAGCTCAGCGGGGTCCCCTAATGAAAAACTGTTTTTT. Translated, it gives CASSAGSPNEKLFF.

This clone was counted a few times. V is TRBV19 and J is TRBJ1-4; D might be TRBD1 (5 bases). There are 14 residues in the CDR3. CDR1 and CDR2 from the germline V gene are LNHDA and SQIVND (reference sequence). With 8 bases removed from V and 8 bases from J, the gap between germline ends came to 18 bases. The CDR3 nucleotides are TGTGCCAGTCGAAAAGGGGCAGACTTCGAAAAACTGTTTTTT. Translated, it gives CASRKGADFEKLFF. Supplemented by reference TRBV19 and TRBJ1-4, the full variable domain reads DGGITQSPKYLFRKEGQNVTLSCEQNLNHDAMYWYRQDPGQGLRLIYYSQIVNDFQKGDIAEGYSVSREKKESFPLTVTSAQKNPTAFYLCASRKGADFEKLFFGSGTQLSVL.

The CDR3 protein is CASSMRRDRGDGYTF. The CDR3 DNA sequence: TGTGCCAGTAGTATGCGACGGGACAGAGGCGATGGCTACACCTTC. The rearrangement joins TRBV19 to TRBJ1-2; 7 positions agree with TRBD1. Per germline, CDR1 LNHDA and CDR2 SQIVND (reference sequence). V trimming: 3 bases; J trimming: 6 bases; junction bases outside the gene matches: 10. The CDR3 sequence is 15 residues long. Together with reference TRBV19 and TRBJ1-2, the CDR3 gives the full variable domain: DGGITQSPKYLFRKEGQNVTLSCEQNLNHDAMYWYRQDPGQGLRLIYYSQIVNDFQKGDIAEGYSVSREKKESFPLTVTSAQKNPTAFYLCASSMRRDRGDGYTFGSGTRLTVV.

The chain has TRBV10-1 and TRBJ1-1, with D possibly matching TRBD1 (6 bases). Trimming removed 6 bases from V and 6 bases from J, with 14 bases in between. Per germline, CDR1 WNHNN and CDR2 SYGVQD (reference sequence). This CDR3 region has 13 residues. CDR3 sequence (DNA): TGCGCCAGCAGCCAAGGGGGGGTTCCTGAAGCTTTCTTT. Its protein is CASSQGGVPEAFF.

The chain is built from TRBV2 and TRBJ2-2; no clear D gene. The CDR3 is 14 amino acids. Trimming removed 4 bases at V and 4 bases at J, with 10 bases between. Germline loops: CDR1 SNHLY, CDR2 FYNNEI. The CDR3 here is CASSGVLTTGELFF. CDR3 sequence (DNA): TGTGCCAGCAGTGGGGTTCTCACCACCGGGGAGCTGTTTTTT.

This sequence joins TRBV10-1 and TRBJ1-1; TRBD1 matches 8 bases. The CDR3 covers 16 residues. The V gene end was trimmed by 7 bases and the J gene end by 1 base; junction bases not matched to a gene: 11. From germline, CDR1 is WNHNN and CDR2 SYGVQD (reference sequence). CDR3 nucleotide sequence: TGCGCCAGCAAGCCGGACAGGGCCTCAGGGAACACTGAAGCTTTCTTT. Its translation: CASKPDRASGNTEAFF.

The chain recombines TRBV30 with TRBJ1-5; D may be TRBD1 (5 bases). Trimming removed 4 bases from V and 5 bases from J, with 18 bases in between. The CDR3 runs 15 residues. CDR1 is GTSNPN, CDR2 SVGIG, per germline (reference sequence). CDR3: CAWTAGGTRDQPQHF. CDR3 coding DNA: TGTGCCTGGACTGCAGGTGGGACCCGCGATCAGCCCCAGCATTTT.

This chain links TRBV27 with TRBJ1-2; 8 bases map to TRBD1. The germline V gene encodes CDR1 MNHEY and CDR2 SMNVEV (reference sequence). J was trimmed by 7 bases and V by 5 bases; bases with no gene match: 9. This CDR3 contains 14 residues. Written as DNA, the CDR3 is TGTGCCAGCAGTCCCCGGACAGGGCTTCTTGGCTACACCTTC. This sequence encodes CASSPRTGLLGYTF.

V and J are TRBV2 and TRBJ1-5, with D unresolved. The germline V and J ends were trimmed by 5 bases and 0 bases, with 8 bases remaining between them. The CDR3 contains 14 residues. Germline V gene data show CDR1 as SNHLY and CDR2 as FYNNEI. CDR3 sequence reads: CASSLPLSNQPQHF. Written as DNA, the CDR3 is TGTGCCAGCAGTCTACCCCTTAGCAATCAGCCCCAGCATTTT.

The sample holds one count of this clone. J is TRBJ1-3 and V is TRBV28; 7 bases fit TRBD1. The V and J ends lost 6 bases and 5 bases, in that order; junction bases with no gene match: 13. Germline-derived CDR1 and CDR2 are MDHEN and SYDVKM. CDR3 length: 16 residues. The CDR3: CASSITGDRERNTIYF. The DNA of the CDR3 is TGTGCCAGCAGCATAACGGGAGACAGGGAGCGAAACACCATATATTTT.

Turning to this clone: A read error may account for a junction end that differs from germline. The DNA of the CDR3 is TGCGCCAGCAGGTTGGGACAACTCTCTGGAAACACCATATATTTT. Translation: CASRLGQLSGNTIYF. The V gene is TRBV5-1, the J gene TRBJ1-3; perhaps TRBD1 as D (6 bases). CDR1 is SGHRS and CDR2 is YFSETQ in the germline V gene. The CDR3 is made up of 15 amino acids. Using reference TRBV5-1 and TRBJ1-3 for the parts outside the CDR3, the full variable domain is KAGVTQTPRYLIKTRGQQVTLSCSPISGHRSVSWYQQTPGQGLQFLFEYFSETQRNKGNFPGRFSGRQFSNSRSEMNVSTLELGDSALYLCASRLGQLSGNTIYFGEGSWLTVV.

V usage is TRBV7-9 and J usage is TRBJ2-1, with a tentative D call TRBD1 (5 bases). The CDR3 has 16 amino acids. Looked up from germline, CDR1 is SEHNR and CDR2 is FQNEAQ (reference sequence). Trimming removed 2 bases at V and 5 bases at J, with 16 bases between. For the CDR3, the DNA is TGTGCCAGCAGCTTATTCGGCGAAGGGGTGAACAATGAGCAGTTCTTC. It translates to CASSLFGEGVNNEQFF.

The rearrangement uses TRBV19 and TRBJ1-5, with D uncertain. The CDR3 is 16 amino acids. CDR1 is LNHDA and CDR2 is SQIVND in the germline V gene (reference sequence). Trimming took off 3 bases at V and 4 bases at J, with 16 bases between the two ends. The chain's CDR3 is CASSMRVGSMNQPQHF. The DNA of the CDR3 is TGTGCCAGTAGTATGAGGGTCGGGAGCATGAATCAGCCCCAGCATTTT.

V is TRBV11-2 and J is TRBJ1-3, with 8 bases that match TRBD1. With 5 bases clipped from V and 4 bases from J, the junction kept 10 bases outside the gene matches. CDR1 is SGHAT, CDR2 FQNNGV, per germline. The length of the CDR3 is 16 residues. The chain's CDR3 is CASSRVQGARGNTIYF. In DNA, the CDR3 is TGTGCCAGCAGCCGCGTCCAGGGGGCGAGAGGAAACACCATATATTTT.

This chain links TRBV28 with TRBJ1-5, with a tentative D call TRBD1 (5 bases). The germline CDR1 and CDR2 sequences are MDHEN and SYDVKM. Trimming stripped 6 bases from V and 5 bases from J, with 17 bases between. This CDR3 has 15 amino acids. The CDR3 reads CASRPALGGDQPQHF. CDR3 nucleotide sequence: TGTGCCAGCAGGCCCGCCCTGGGAGGGGATCAGCCCCAGCATTTT.